Below are 32 T cell receptor beta chains sequenced from a single sample in a study of blood T cell repertoires in COVID-19 (dated by TCRdb to about 2020). Libraries were constructed by the immunoSEQ multiplex PCR assay. This is the immuneACCESS table as TCRdb keeps it, with only in-frame sequences that have V and J called. A part of the clones is gone; compared with another copy, unresolved V genes explain less than half, and the rest is unexplained. The sample has 150,000 to 170,000 clones on record, about 85% of them singletons. Of the sample, 0.63% is held by the ten largest clones. Sequencing was carried out using peripheral blood. These receptors originate from a man between 60 and 70 years old with COVID-19, enrolled during active disease.

The chain carries TRBV3-1 (or the pseudogene TRBV3-2) and TRBJ1-2, with 7 bases matching TRBD1. The CDR3 totals 14 residues. J was trimmed by 2 bases and V by 4 bases; bases with no gene match: 4. Germline-derived CDR1 and CDR2 are LGHDT and YNNKEL (reference sequence). This chain's CDR3 is CASSPGGMNYGYTF. Written as DNA, the CDR3 is TGTGCCAGCAGCCCAGGGGGGATGAACTATGGCTACACCTTC.

The rearrangement joins TRBV6-5 to TRBJ1-4, with TRBD1 identical over 9 bases. The CDR3 sequence is 15 residues long. Losses at the gene ends were 4 bases for V and 8 bases for J; bases not matched to a gene: 8. CDR1 MNHEY and CDR2 SVGAGI come from the germline V gene. The CDR3 here is CASSSTGTGREKLFF. For the CDR3, the DNA is TGTGCCAGCAGTTCGACCGGGACAGGGAGGGAAAAACTGTTTTTT.

The gene calls are TRBV19 and TRBJ1-3; D unclear. The CDR3 spans 15 residues. Germline V lookup: CDR1 LNHDA, CDR2 SQIVND (reference sequence). V gave up 6 bases and J gave up 2 bases, with 14 bases separating them. The CDR3 DNA reads as TGTGCCAGTAGGGATGGGTCCGGGACTGGAAACACCATATATTTT. Translated: CASRDGSGTGNTIYF.

This rearrangement joins TRBV28 to TRBJ2-7; 7 nucleotides match TRBD1. J lost 2 bases, V lost 3 bases, and 4 bases had no gene match. The germline V gene has CDR1 MDHEN and CDR2 SYDVKM. CDR3 length: 14 residues. This CDR3 reads CASSLTGPPYEQYF. As DNA, the CDR3 is TGTGCCAGCAGTTTGACAGGGCCCCCCTACGAGCAGTACTTC.

V and J are TRBV6-2 or TRBV6-3 and TRBJ1-3; D is perhaps TRBD1 (5 bases). V was trimmed by 4 bases and J by 0 bases, leaving 10 bases between them. The CDR3 is 15 amino acids. Germline V CDR1 and CDR2: MNHEY, SVGEGT. The CDR3 nucleotides are TGTGCCAGCAGTTCGGGGGGTTTCTCTGGAAACACCATATATTTT. Amino acids: CASSSGGFSGNTIYF.

V usage is TRBV11-3 and J usage is TRBJ2-1, with TRBD1 matching over 9 bases. CDR3 length equals 14 residues. V lost 3 bases to trimming and J lost 7 bases; unmatched junction nucleotides: 4. Germline V lookup: CDR1 SGHNT, CDR2 YENEEA. The CDR3 loop is CASSFRDRDNEQFF. Here the CDR3 DNA reads TGTGCCAGCAGCTTCCGGGACAGGGATAATGAGCAGTTCTTC. Full variable domain (outside the CDR3, taken from reference TRBV11-3 and TRBJ2-1): EAGVVQSPRYKIIEKKQPVAFWCNPISGHNTLYWYLQNLGQGPELLIRYENEEAVDDSQLPKDRFSAERLKGVDSTLKIQPAELGDSAVYLCASSFRDRDNEQFFGPGTRLTVL.

The chain couples TRBV30 to TRBJ2-7, with TRBD2 as a possible D gene (6 bases). CDR1 is GTSNPN and CDR2 is SVGIG in the germline V gene (reference sequence). The CDR3 is made up of 15 amino acids. Trimming shortened V by 0 bases and J by 6 bases, and 18 bases separated the two germline ends. The CDR3 loop reads CAWSVHRDSPTEQYF. As DNA, the CDR3 is TGTGCCTGGAGTGTACATCGGGACTCACCAACCGAGCAGTACTTC.

The chain carries TRBV6-5 and TRBJ2-1; 12 nucleotides line up with TRBD2. Germline V gives CDR1 MNHEY, CDR2 SVGAGI. J was trimmed by 12 bases and V by 5 bases; bases with no gene match: 5. The CDR3 is 13 amino acids. DNA of the CDR3: TGTGCCAGCAGTCCGACTAGCGGGAGTACGCAGTTCTTC. This sequence encodes CASSPTSGSTQFF.

The chain uses TRBV7-8 and TRBJ2-1; TRBD1 is a possible D gene (6 bases). Germline V lookup: CDR1 SGHVS, CDR2 FQNEAQ. Trimming took off 0 bases at V and 3 bases at J, with 9 bases between the two ends. The length of the CDR3 is 15 residues. CDR3 protein: CASSLATGNYNEQFF. The CDR3, as DNA: TGTGCCAGCAGCTTAGCCACAGGGAACTACAATGAGCAGTTCTTC.

In the case of this clone: Other nucleotide sequences from this sample produce the same CDR3. V and J are TRBV6-5 and TRBJ1-2, with 10 bases that match TRBD1. CDR3 length: 15 residues. Trimming took 4 bases from V and 2 from J; bases not matched to a gene: 4. Germline V gene data show CDR1 as MNHEY and CDR2 as SVGAGI. DNA for the CDR3: TGTGCCAGCAGTTCCTGGACAGGGGGGAACTATGGCTACACCTTC. This gives the protein CASSSWTGGNYGYTF.

This clone came up a few times. The chain employs TRBV9 and TRBJ2-7, with TRBD1 matching 10 bases. The CDR3 is 14 residues long. J lost 4 bases, V lost 3 bases, and 4 bases had no gene match. Germline assignment: CDR1 SGDLS and CDR2 YYNGEE. CDR3 sequence reads: CASSEGQGRYEQYF. For the CDR3, the DNA is TGTGCCAGCAGCGAGGGACAGGGGAGGTACGAGCAGTACTTC.

The CDR3: CASSDGTSGRVQFF. In nucleotides, the CDR3 is TGTGCCAGCAGTGACGGGACTAGCGGGAGGGTGCAGTTCTTC. V and J are TRBV25-1 and TRBJ2-1; 16 bases are a match to TRBD2. Germline V gives CDR1 MGHDK, CDR2 SYGVNS. There are 14 residues in the CDR3. V trimming: 3 bases; J trimming: 12 bases; junction bases outside the gene matches: 2.

This chain joins TRBV11-2 and TRBJ2-1; TRBD2 matches 10 bases. Germline V gene sequence: CDR1 SGHAT, CDR2 FQNNGV. Germline trimming cut 4 bases from V and 4 bases from J; bases unmatched to any gene: 10. This CDR3 contains 17 residues. In nucleotides, the CDR3 is TGTGCCAGCAGCTCAGAAACGACTAGCGGGTTATACAATGAGCAGTTCTTC. Its protein is CASSSETTSGLYNEQFF.

J is TRBJ2-7 and V is TRBV6-2 or TRBV6-3; D possibly corresponds to TRBD1 (6 bases). The CDR3 runs 15 residues. Germline CDR1 and CDR2: MNHEY and SVGEGT. The V end lost 4 bases, the J end lost 6 bases, and 19 bases lay between the germline ends. The CDR3 DNA reads as TGTGCCAGCAGTTTACTCAGGGGATTTTCCCTCGAGCAGTACTTC. Its translation: CASSLLRGFSLEQYF.

This clone was seen a single time. The rearrangement joins TRBV11-1 to TRBJ2-7, with 7 bases lining up with TRBD2. Germline assignment: CDR1 SGHAT and CDR2 FQDESV (reference sequence). The CDR3 runs to 16 residues. J lost 2 bases, V lost 5 bases, and 12 bases had no gene match. CDR3 residues: CASSARTGGGPYEQYF. The CDR3 bases are TGTGCCAGCAGCGCCCGGACGGGCGGGGGACCCTACGAGCAGTACTTC.

This chain uses TRBV10-3 with TRBJ1-1; 8 bases line up with TRBD1. There are 13 residues in the CDR3. Germline V gene sequence: CDR1 ENHRY, CDR2 SYGVKD. The junction had 6 bases not matched to a gene; V was cut back by 10 bases and J by 2 bases. CDR3 sequence: CATTDRDNTEAFF. The CDR3 coding sequence is TGTGCCACTACGGACAGGGACAACACTGAAGCTTTCTTT.

On this clone itself: The sample contains more than one DNA sequence encoding this CDR3. This sequence joins TRBV12-3 or TRBV12-4 and TRBJ1-1, with D unresolved. V lost 6 bases to trimming and J lost 0 bases, with 8 bases between them. The CDR3 has 13 amino acids. DNA of the CDR3: TGTGCCAGCAGAAAAACAGTGAACACTGAAGCTTTCTTT. Its translation is CASRKTVNTEAFF.

The chain has TRBV9 and TRBJ1-2; D might be TRBD1 (5 bases). The CDR3 is made up of 12 amino acids. From germline, CDR1 is SGDLS and CDR2 YYNGEE. V was pared by 0 bases and J by 7 bases, with 7 bases between. The CDR3 protein is CASSVGGGGYTF. The CDR3 DNA is TGTGCCAGCAGCGTAGGGGGGGGTGGCTACACCTTC.

The chain employs TRBV7-3 and TRBJ2-5; 11 bases are a match to TRBD2. Germline-derived CDR1 and CDR2 are SGHTA and FQGTGA. This CDR3 is 15 amino acids long. Trimming removed 4 bases from V and 4 bases from J; junction bases left unmatched: 5. CDR3 DNA: TGTGCCAGCAGCTCCACCGGGACTAGCGGAGAGACCCAGTACTTC. Its translation: CASSSTGTSGETQYF. Full variable domain (missing parts from reference TRBV7-3 and TRBJ2-5): GAGVSQTPSNKVTEKGKYVELRCDPISGHTALYWYRQSLGQGPEFLIYFQGTGAADDSGLPNDRFFAVRPEGSVSTLKIQRTERGDSAVYLCASSSTGTSGETQYFGPGTRLLVL.

This rearrangement joins TRBV6-5 to TRBJ2-3; 7 positions match TRBD1. The CDR3 contains 14 residues. Germline trimming cut 6 bases from V and 3 bases from J; bases unmatched to any gene: 6. The germline gives CDR1 MNHEY, CDR2 SVGAGI. Here the CDR3 reads CASRDRILTDTQYF. DNA of the CDR3: TGTGCCAGCAGGGACAGGATCTTAACAGATACGCAGTATTTT.

The chain is built from TRBV4-3 and TRBJ1-5; 8 positions agree with TRBD1. Germline lookup yields CDR1 LGHNA and CDR2 YSLEER. The trim removed 0 bases at V and 6 bases at J, leaving 1 base unmatched. The CDR3 length is 14 residues. CDR3 coding DNA: TGCGCCAGCAGCCAAGAAACAGGGGGTCAGCCCCAGCATTTT. It is translated as CASSQETGGQPQHF.

The gene calls are TRBV6-4 and TRBJ1-1, with TRBD1 matching over 8 bases. The CDR3 runs to 19 residues. The V gene end was trimmed by 5 bases and the J gene end by 3 bases; junction bases not matched to a gene: 20. CDR1 and CDR2 from the germline V gene are MRHNA and SNTAGT. DNA for the CDR3: TGTGCCAGCAGTCAATTCCCTCCAGGACAGGGCGGGGGTCACACTGAAGCTTTCTTT. Its protein is CASSQFPPGQGGGHTEAFF.

A few counts support this clone. The J gene is TRBJ2-7, the V gene TRBV6-5; D may be TRBD1 (6 bases). V lost 5 bases to trimming and J lost 7 bases, with 9 bases between them. Germline loops: CDR1 MNHEY, CDR2 SVGAGI. The CDR3 length is 11 residues. CDR3 coding DNA: TGTGCCAGCAGTACAGGGCGGGAGCAGTACTTC. Its translation: CASSTGREQYF.

The chain recombines TRBV7-6 with TRBJ2-3; 9 bases are shared with TRBD2. The length of the CDR3 is 15 residues. In germline, CDR1 is SGHVS, CDR2 FNYEAQ. V lost 8 bases and J lost 2; bases outside the gene matches: 8. For the CDR3, the DNA is TGTGCCAGCGGCCGGGGCGGGAGGGCCACAGATACGCAGTATTTT. Translating gives CASGRGGRATDTQYF. The full variable domain, rest sourced from reference TRBV7-6 and TRBJ2-3, is GAGVSQSPRYKVTKRGQDVALRCDPISGHVSLYWYRQALGQGPEFLTYFNYEAQQDKSGLPNDRFSAERPEGSISTLTIQRTEQRDSAMYRCASGRGGRATDTQYFGPGTRLTVL.

This clone was seen only a few times. The junction departs from germline at one end; a sequencing error may be responsible. The rearrangement joins TRBV7-3 to TRBJ1-2, with D possibly being TRBD1 (6 bases). Germline CDR1 and CDR2: SGHTA and FQGTGA. The length of the CDR3 is 13 residues. For the CDR3, the DNA is TGTGCCAGCAGCTCCCAGAGGGGACAAACAACGGCCTTC. Translated: CASSSQRGQTTAF.

The V gene is TRBV6-5, the J gene TRBJ1-1, with a weak D call TRBD1 (6 bases). Trimming pared 5 bases from V and 0 bases from J, leaving 10 bases between. Germline V gene lookup returns CDR1 MNHEY and CDR2 SVGAGI. This CDR3 is 14 amino acids long. This chain's CDR3 is CASSRGIMNTEAFF. CDR3 nucleotide sequence: TGTGCCAGCAGTAGGGGGATCATGAACACTGAAGCTTTCTTT.

The genes are TRBV28 and TRBJ1-1, with TRBD1 as a possible D gene (6 bases). CDR1 is MDHEN, CDR2 SYDVKM, per germline. Trimming shortened V by 5 bases and J by 6 bases, and 19 bases separated the two germline ends. The CDR3 is made up of 15 amino acids. CDR3 in amino acids: CASSIPSGGQAEAFF. In DNA form, the CDR3 reads TGTGCCAGCAGTATACCTTCGGGGGGCCAGGCTGAAGCTTTCTTT.

The chain uses TRBV19 and TRBJ1-4; 9 nucleotides agree with TRBD1. CDR3 length equals 15 residues. Per germline, CDR1 LNHDA and CDR2 SQIVND (reference sequence). Trimming at V came to 5 bases and at J to 8 bases, leaving 9 bases not matched to a gene. The CDR3 region is CASSGQGLGGEKLFF. CDR3 bases: TGTGCCAGTAGTGGACAGGGGCTGGGTGGGGAAAAACTGTTTTTT.

CDR3 DNA: TGTGCCAGCAGCTCGGACAGGTTTAGCAATCAGCCCCAGCATTTT. Its protein is CASSSDRFSNQPQHF. The genes are TRBV5-8 and TRBJ1-5; the match to TRBD1 covers 7 bases. Germline CDR1 is SGHTS and CDR2 is YDEGEE. Unmatched junction bases numbered 3, after V lost 3 bases and J lost 0 bases. The CDR3 sequence is 15 residues long.

The rearrangement joins TRBV11-2 to TRBJ2-7, with D possibly matching TRBD2 (5 bases). V shed 5 bases and J shed 0 bases, with 17 bases lying between them. The CDR3 extends over 16 amino acids. The germline V gene encodes CDR1 SGHAT and CDR2 FQNNGV. The CDR3 loop reads CASSPLGAEDSYEQYF. CDR3 sequence (DNA): TGTGCCAGCAGCCCCCTTGGAGCGGAGGACTCCTACGAGCAGTACTTC.

The CDR3 DNA reads TGCGCCAGCAGCTTGACAGGGAGTCAGCCCCAGCATTTT. Translating gives CASSLTGSQPQHF. The chain uses TRBV5-1 and TRBJ1-5; tentatively, D is TRBD1 (6 bases). This CDR3 contains 13 residues. Germline CDR1 reads SGHRS; CDR2 reads YFSETQ. The germline V and J ends were trimmed by 1 base and 6 bases, with 8 bases remaining between them. The full variable domain, completed using reference TRBV5-1 and TRBJ1-5, is KAGVTQTPRYLIKTRGQQVTLSCSPISGHRSVSWYQQTPGQGLQFLFEYFSETQRNKGNFPGRFSGRQFSNSRSEMNVSTLELGDSALYLCASSLTGSQPQHFGDGTRLSIL.

As DNA, the CDR3 is TGCGCCAGCAGTTATGGAGGGTTCGACGGAGGTGACTACGAGCAGTACTTC. Protein: CASSYGGFDGGDYEQYF. V usage is TRBV5-1 and J usage is TRBJ2-7, with D possibly matching TRBD2 (6 bases). This CDR3 is built from 17 residues. Per germline, CDR1 SGHRS and CDR2 YFSETQ. V dropped 5 bases and J dropped 3 bases, with 24 bases sitting between them.